This is a list of T cell receptor beta chains from one sample in a study of blood T cell repertoires in COVID-19. The table came from immunoSEQ multiplex PCR; TCRdb's copy has only in-frame clones and leaves some out. Of approximately 100,000 clones listed, 85% were seen once; the top ten hold more than 1.5%. Sequencing input: peripheral blood. The source of these receptors is a woman aged 70-85 years with active or convalescent COVID-19. Both conserved end residues are part of each CDR3. D genes are given only for firm matches. Expanded clones are given a class, and other clones once, few, many or no size at all.

NA	TRBV19	TRBJ1-2	NA	CASSISQVYGYTF	TGTGCCAGTAGTATAAGTCAGGTCTATGGCTACACCTTC
once	TRBV5-8	TRBJ2-5	TRBD1	CASSQGDRAQETQYF	TGTGCCAGCAGCCAAGGGGACAGGGCCCAAGAGACCCAGTACTTC
NA	TRBV28	TRBJ2-3	TRBD2	CASSLLGTSGTDTQYF	TGTGCCAGCAGTTTATTGGGGACTAGCGGCACAGATACGCAGTATTTT
NA	TRBV6-1	TRBJ1-5	NA	CASSDTYSNQPQHF	TGTGCCAGCAGTGACACCTATAGCAATCAGCCCCAGCATTTT
NA	TRBV11-3	TRBJ2-5	TRBD2	CASSLGGRAGETQYF	TGTGCCAGCAGCTTAGGCGGGAGGGCCGGGGAGACCCAGTACTTC
NA	TRBV7-2	TRBJ2-7	NA	CASSSASVANYEQYF	TGTGCCAGCAGCTCAGCCTCGGTAGCGAACTACGAGCAGTACTTC
NA	TRBV3-1/TRBV3-2	TRBJ2-7	NA	CASSQDWQGSYEQYF	TGTGCCAGCAGCCAAGATTGGCAGGGATCCTACGAGCAGTACTTC
NA	TRBV18	TRBJ1-1	NA	CASSPDRLAEAFF	TGTGCCAGCTCACCCGACAGGCTGGCTGAAGCTTTCTTT
NA	TRBV18	TRBJ1-5	TRBD1	CASSLTGGSNQPQHF	TGTGCCAGCTCACTTACAGGGGGGAGCAATCAGCCCCAGCATTTT
NA	TRBV7-9	TRBJ1-2	NA	CATKKGSEAATNYGYTF	TGTGCCACCAAAAAAGGTTCCGAGGCGGCCACTAACTATGGCTACACCTTC
NA	TRBV6-1	TRBJ2-1	NA	CASSESDETRQFF	TGTGCCAGCAGTGAAAGTGATGAGACACGGCAGTTCTTC
NA	TRBV12-3/TRBV12-4	TRBJ2-3	TRBD2	CASSLPAGAQYF	TGTGCCAGCAGTTTACCGGCGGGAGCGCAGTATTTT
NA	TRBV6-5	TRBJ2-7	NA	CASSRTGYYEQYF	TGTGCCAGCTCTAGAACAGGTTACTACGAGCAGTACTTC
NA	TRBV5-1	TRBJ1-1	NA	CASSFTDRNTEAFF	TGCGCCAGCAGCTTCACCGACAGGAACACTGAAGCTTTCTTT
NA	TRBV9	TRBJ1-4	NA	CASSVGGNRAEKLFF	TGTGCCAGCAGCGTAGGCGGCAACAGGGCTGAAAAACTGTTTTTT
NA	TRBV7-2	TRBJ2-7	TRBD2	CASSRLAGGPEQYF	TGTGCCAGCAGTCGACTAGCGGGGGGGCCAGAGCAGTACTTC
NA	TRBV9	TRBJ2-1	TRBD2	CASSARLAGGMDEQFF	TGTGCCAGCAGTGCCCGACTAGCGGGAGGCATGGATGAGCAGTTCTTC
NA	TRBV9	TRBJ1-2	TRBD1	CASSQGQERYGYTF	TGTGCCAGCAGCCAGGGACAGGAGAGATATGGCTACACCTTC
NA	TRBV7-2	TRBJ2-1	TRBD1	CASSSRTGDVFF	TGTGCCAGCAGCTCCAGGACAGGCGATGTTTTCTTC
NA	TRBV27	TRBJ1-1	NA	CASSLFGGREKTEAFF	TGTGCCAGCAGTTTATTCGGGGGGCGCGAAAAAACTGAAGCTTTCTTT
NA	TRBV19	TRBJ1-2	TRBD1	CASKGQGAQAYGYTF	TGTGCCAGTAAAGGACAGGGGGCGCAGGCCTATGGCTACACCTTC
NA	TRBV11-2	TRBJ2-2	NA	CASSSRTTGNTGELFF	TGTGCCAGCAGCTCCCGAACGACAGGGAACACCGGGGAGCTGTTTTTT
NA	TRBV7-9	TRBJ2-7	TRBD2	CASSLAGLAGAEQYF	TGTGCCAGCAGCTTAGCGGGACTAGCGGGGGCCGAGCAGTACTTC
NA	TRBV5-1	TRBJ2-2	TRBD1	CASSLFSGQGTTGELFF	TGCGCCAGCAGCTTGTTTTCGGGACAGGGTACTACCGGGGAGCTGTTTTTT
NA	TRBV4-1	TRBJ2-1	NA	CASSQVSRLLNEQFF	TGCGCCAGCAGCCAAGTGTCGCGGCTTCTCAATGAGCAGTTCTTC
NA	TRBV6-1	TRBJ2-7	TRBD1	CASSEAVGTGSYEQYF	TGTGCCAGCAGTGAAGCGGTCGGGACAGGGAGTTACGAGCAGTACTTC
NA	TRBV5-1	TRBJ2-1	NA	CASSLALEPNNEQFF	TGCGCCAGCAGCTTGGCCCTAGAACCCAACAATGAGCAGTTCTTC
NA	TRBV5-6	TRBJ1-6	TRBD1	CASSVGTGLLGNSPLHF	TGTGCCAGCAGCGTCGGGACAGGGCTTTTAGGCAATTCACCCCTCCACTTT
once	TRBV5-1	TRBJ2-7	TRBD1	CASSFSGGYEQYF	TGCGCCAGCAGCTTTTCAGGGGGCTACGAGCAGTACTTC
once	TRBV4-3	TRBJ1-1	NA	CASSQDRTAFSEAFF	TGCGCCAGCAGCCAAGATCGGACAGCTTTCTCTGAAGCTTTCTTT
NA	TRBV6-5	TRBJ2-3	TRBD2	CASSGGAPDTQYF	TGTGCCAGCAGCGGGGGGGCTCCAGATACGCAGTATTTT
NA	TRBV7-2	TRBJ2-5	NA	CANKTRGQKRETQYF	TGTGCCAACAAAACCAGGGGACAAAAGCGGGAGACCCAGTACTTC
NA	TRBV29-1	TRBJ1-1	NA	CSVEATRGGEAFF	TGCAGCGTTGAAGCGACGCGGGGCGGGGAAGCTTTCTTT
NA	TRBV4-3	TRBJ2-7	NA	CASSQAYRVSYEQYF	TGCGCCAGCAGCCAAGCTTACAGGGTTTCCTACGAGCAGTACTTC
NA	TRBV28	TRBJ1-5	TRBD1	CASSGQGRIYQPQHF	TGTGCCAGCTCCGGACAGGGGCGGATCTATCAGCCCCAGCATTTT
NA	TRBV7-9	TRBJ1-1	NA	CASSKGDGMNTEAFF	TGTGCCAGCAGCAAGGGGGACGGAATGAACACTGAAGCTTTCTTT
NA	TRBV5-1	TRBJ1-1	NA	CASSPSPIRQDTEAFF	TGCGCCAGCAGCCCAAGCCCCATAAGACAGGACACTGAAGCTTTCTTT
NA	TRBV19	TRBJ1-2	TRBD1	CASSIVTGGYGYTF	TGTGCCAGTAGTATAGTCACAGGGGGTTATGGCTACACCTTC
NA	TRBV10-1	TRBJ1-4	TRBD1	CASSPGQGSAKLFF	TGCGCCAGCAGCCCGGGACAGGGATCTGCAAAACTGTTTTTT
NA	TRBV30	TRBJ2-1	NA	CAWSPGQNEQFF	TGTGCCTGGAGTCCTGGACAGAATGAGCAGTTCTTC
NA	TRBV7-9	TRBJ1-1	TRBD1	CASIGQGSNEAFF	TGTGCCAGCATCGGACAGGGCTCCAACGAAGCTTTCTTT
NA	TRBV6-2/TRBV6-3	TRBJ2-2	NA	CASSPDRRPNTGELFF	TGTGCCAGCAGTCCAGACAGGAGACCGAACACCGGGGAGCTGTTTTTT
NA	TRBV19	TRBJ2-3	TRBD2	CASSTLAGGASTDTQYF	TGTGCCAGTAGTACCCTTGCGGGGGGGGCTAGCACAGATACGCAGTATTTT
NA	TRBV18	TRBJ1-2	NA	CASSPSAGPRYGYTF	TGTGCCAGCTCACCATCGGCAGGGCCACGTTATGGCTACACCTTC
NA	TRBV29-1	TRBJ1-2	NA	CSAGGAANYGYTF	TGCAGCGCGGGAGGGGCCGCTAACTATGGCTACACCTTC
NA	TRBV10-3	TRBJ1-1	NA	CAISDRGGADSEAFF	TGTGCCATCAGCGACCGAGGAGGGGCGGATTCTGAAGCTTTCTTT
NA	TRBV3-1/TRBV3-2	TRBJ1-4	TRBD1	CASSQEMGQGVNEKLFF	TGTGCCAGCAGCCAAGAAATGGGACAGGGGGTTAATGAAAAACTGTTTTTT
NA	TRBV7-2	TRBJ2-7	TRBD1	CASSPGRDRTYEQYF	TGTGCCAGCAGCCCAGGCCGGGACAGGACCTACGAGCAGTACTTC